The 28 T cell receptor beta chains presented below share a single source sample, sequenced in a study of T-cell reconstitution after alpha-beta-depleted transplantation in children. A TCRbeta library incorporating unique molecular identifiers was prepared. Each CDR3 protein gets one entry after TCRdb re-called the PCR reads with MiXCR. The sample carries 350,000 to 450,000 distinct CDR3 sequences, approximately 20% recorded once. The sample was PBMCs from the stem cell graft donor, taken from the stem cell graft. The receptors were sampled from a human donor who donated a stem cell graft to a child with acute myeloid leukemia.

This clonotype has a count of ten or more. CDR3 in DNA: TGTGCCACCAGTGACGAACAGGGTTACGAGCAGTACTTC. Translated: CATSDEQGYEQYF. J is TRBJ2-7 and V is TRBV24-1; D is perhaps TRBD1 (6 bases). This CDR3 region has 13 residues. Trimming removed 4 bases from V and 4 bases from J, with 10 bases in between. Germline V lookup: CDR1 KGHDR, CDR2 SFDVKD.

This clonotype was detected ten times or more. The chain recombines TRBV29-1 with TRBJ1-1, with D unresolved. Germline V gives CDR1 SQVTM, CDR2 ANQGSEA. The CDR3 is 13 residues long. The V and J ends lost 4 bases and 0 bases respectively, with 9 bases between them. This CDR3 reads CSVVRKMNTEAFF. Here the CDR3 DNA reads TGCAGCGTTGTCCGCAAAATGAACACTGAAGCTTTCTTT.

CDR3 nucleotide sequence: TGTGCCACCAGCAGAGATTCCCTAGCGGGAAGCACAGATACGCAGTATTTT. This encodes CATSRDSLAGSTDTQYF. The chain has TRBV15 and TRBJ2-3; 9 bases agree with TRBD2. The germline gives CDR1 LNHNV, CDR2 YYDKDF (reference sequence). The CDR3 runs to 17 residues. V lost 0 bases and J lost 0; bases outside the gene matches: 4.

V and J are TRBV21-1 and TRBJ1-1. TRBV21-1 is a known pseudogene. The CDR3 runs to 15 residues. In DNA form, the CDR3 reads TGTGCCAGCAGCAAAGGGGAGGGGAGGAACACTGAAGCTTTCTTT. It is translated as CASSKGEGRNTEAFF.

This clonotype was seen a few times. The V call is TRBV7-9, the J call TRBJ2-7; TRBD2 is a possible D gene (6 bases). Germline assignment: CDR1 SEHNR and CDR2 FQNEAQ (reference sequence). This CDR3 comprises 14 residues. V shed 5 bases and J shed 3 bases, with 14 bases lying between them. CDR3 region: CASSPTGTRYEQYF. The CDR3 DNA reads as TGTGCCAGCAGCCCTACCGGGACTCGCTACGAGCAGTACTTC.

This clonotype was seen a handful of times. The chain combines TRBV12-3 or TRBV12-4 with TRBJ2-5; D may be TRBD1 or TRBD2 (6 bases each). Trimming cost V 5 bases and J 1 base, with 11 bases left between them. The CDR3 is 14 residues long. The CDR3 reads CASSHTGAQETQYF. The CDR3, as DNA: TGTGCCAGCAGTCACACGGGGGCCCAAGAGACCCAGTACTTC.

This clonotype was seen at least ten times. The CDR3 DNA is TGTGCCAGCAGTCCACTGGGAGGCGAGCAGTACTTC. It yields the protein CASSPLGGEQYF. The chain is built from TRBV7-2 and TRBJ2-7; maybe TRBD2 (6 bases). Trimming removed 6 bases from V and 6 bases from J, with 12 bases in between. Looked up from germline, CDR1 is SGHTA and CDR2 is FQGNSA. The CDR3 length is 12 residues.

This clonotype occurred a few times. The gene calls are TRBV12-3 or TRBV12-4 and TRBJ2-1; TRBD2 matches 8 bases. V was pared by 6 bases and J by 9 bases, with 13 bases of the junction left unmatched. The CDR3 spans 15 residues. The CDR3 here is CASSPTGTSVGEQFF. CDR3 in DNA: TGTGCCAGCAGCCCAACCGGGACTAGTGTGGGTGAGCAGTTCTTC.

V gene TRBV5-1 combines with J gene TRBJ2-7, with 13 bases aligning to TRBD2. Germline lookup yields CDR1 SGHRS and CDR2 YFSETQ. This CDR3 has 18 residues. V lost 0 bases to trimming and J lost 1 base; unmatched junction nucleotides: 7. The CDR3 DNA reads TGCGCCAGCAGCTTGGATGGGGGACTAGCGGGATATTCCTACGAGCAGTACTTC. Its translation is CASSLDGGLAGYSYEQYF.

J is TRBJ1-1 and V is TRBV12-3 or TRBV12-4; no clear D. The length of the CDR3 is 13 residues. The ends were cut back, 6 bases at V and 1 base at J, with 9 bases in the middle. The chain's CDR3 is CASRLTQNTEAFF. CDR3 nucleotide sequence: TGTGCCAGCAGGCTCACACAGAACACTGAAGCTTTCTTT.

This chain uses TRBV3-1 with TRBJ2-1, with D tentatively TRBD2 (7 bases). Germline V gene sequence: CDR1 LGHDT, CDR2 YNNKEL (reference sequence). V dropped 4 bases and J dropped 10 bases, with 20 bases sitting between them. This CDR3 region has 15 residues. The CDR3 reads CASSPGGRQSGEQFF. The CDR3 DNA sequence: TGTGCCAGCAGCCCCGGGGGGCGGCAATCTGGGGAGCAGTTCTTC.

There are many counts of this clonotype. V is TRBV12-3 or TRBV12-4 and J is TRBJ2-1; 8 nucleotides align to TRBD2. The CDR3 length is 13 residues. V shed 3 bases and J 8 bases; nucleotides not matched to a gene: 3. The CDR3 DNA is TGTGCCAGCAGTTTTGGGACTAGTTATGAGCAGTTCTTC. Translating gives CASSFGTSYEQFF.

This clonotype was counted ten times or more. The junction differs from germline at one of its ends, possibly a read error. V is TRBV5-1 and J is TRBJ1-6; the match to TRBD1 covers 7 bases. Germline loops: CDR1 SGHRS, CDR2 YFSETQ. The CDR3 consists of 14 residues. The CDR3 region has the DNA TGTGCCAGCAGTTTGGGACAGAATAATTCACCCCTCCACTTT. Protein sequence: CASSLGQNNSPLHF.

The chain recombines TRBV3-1 with TRBJ2-7; TRBD1 is a possible D gene (5 bases). Per germline, CDR1 LGHDT and CDR2 YNNKEL (reference sequence). Trimming left V 4 bases short and J 2 bases short, with 12 bases between. This CDR3 region has 14 residues. Here the CDR3 reads CASSPSAGPYEQYF. In DNA form, the CDR3 reads TGTGCCAGCAGCCCATCGGCAGGGCCCTACGAGCAGTACTTC.

The CDR3 spells CASSSPGSGTYEQYF. DNA of the CDR3: TGTGCCAGCAGCTCCCCGGGCTCGGGGACCTACGAGCAGTACTTC. The chain couples TRBV6-2 or TRBV6-3 to TRBJ2-7, with D possibly matching TRBD2 (5 bases). V shed 6 bases and J shed 2 bases, with 17 bases lying between them. The CDR3 totals 15 residues. Germline CDR1 reads MNHEY; CDR2 reads SVGEGT.

The chain joins TRBV20-1 to TRBJ2-1; 12 bases align to TRBD1. The germline V gene has CDR1 DFQATT and CDR2 SNEGSKA (reference sequence). The CDR3 sequence is 18 residues long. Trimming cost V 2 bases and J 8 bases; bases outside gene matches: 16. In DNA, the CDR3 is TGCAGTGCTAGACTAGGGACAGGGGGCATTCTTGCCGCCGATGAGCAGTTCTTC. Protein sequence: CSARLGTGGILAADEQFF.

The chain uses TRBV27 and TRBJ2-1; 8 nucleotides line up with TRBD2. The CDR3 consists of 16 residues. CDR1 is MNHEY and CDR2 is SMNVEV in the germline V gene (reference sequence). The trim removed 4 bases at V and 8 bases at J, leaving 13 bases unmatched. CDR3 DNA sequence: TGTGCCAGCAGTTCCCCCAGGAGCGGGAGTGACTATGAGCAGTTCTTC. This encodes CASSSPRSGSDYEQFF.

Ten or more counts support this clonotype. The V and J genes are TRBV9 and TRBJ2-1; D is perhaps TRBD2 (6 bases). With 2 bases removed from V and 0 bases from J, the gap between germline ends came to 9 bases. CDR1 is SGDLS, CDR2 YYNGEE, per germline. This CDR3 contains 15 residues. The CDR3, as DNA: TGTGCCAGCAGCGTGCGGGATACCTCCTACAATGAGCAGTTCTTC. Protein: CASSVRDTSYNEQFF.

The chain is built from TRBV9 and TRBJ2-1; the D is unclear. V dropped 5 bases and J dropped 5 bases, with 14 bases sitting between them. This CDR3 comprises 14 residues. The germline CDR1 and CDR2 sequences are SGDLS and YYNGEE. The CDR3 protein is CASSEVAANNEQFF. CDR3 coding DNA: TGTGCCAGCAGTGAGGTGGCAGCTAACAATGAGCAGTTCTTC.

This clonotype turned up a few times. V gene TRBV25-1 combines with J gene TRBJ2-1; 7 positions agree with TRBD1. The V and J ends lost 0 bases and 6 bases, in that order; junction bases with no gene match: 5. In germline, CDR1 is MGHDK, CDR2 SYGVNS. The CDR3 totals 15 residues. This chain's CDR3 is CASSEYKGASNEQFF. Here the CDR3 DNA reads TGTGCCAGCAGTGAATATAAGGGGGCAAGCAATGAGCAGTTCTTC.

This clonotype was seen repeatedly, ten times or more. V usage is TRBV20-1 and J usage is TRBJ2-1, with a weak D call TRBD1 (6 bases). The germline gives CDR1 DFQATT, CDR2 SNEGSKA (reference sequence). Trimming cost V 3 bases and J 4 bases, with 16 bases left between them. The CDR3 covers 15 residues. The CDR3 protein is CSASGGWMSYNEQFF. The CDR3 DNA reads TGCAGTGCTAGTGGGGGCTGGATGTCGTACAATGAGCAGTTCTTC.

This clonotype was detected only a few times. V is TRBV7-2 and J is TRBJ2-1; 12 positions agree with TRBD2. The ends lost 1 base at V and 4 bases at J; junction bases unmatched: 8. The germline V gene has CDR1 SGHTA and CDR2 FQGNSA. This CDR3 region has 18 residues. DNA of the CDR3: TGTGCCAGCAGCTTAGTTTCGGCTAGCGGGAGGGCTTACAATGAGCAGTTCTTC. It is translated as CASSLVSASGRAYNEQFF.

CDR3 region: CASSEHLPQAGGSYEQYF. For the CDR3, the DNA is TGTGCCAGCAGTGAACATCTCCCCCAAGCGGGAGGCTCCTACGAGCAGTACTTC. The rearrangement uses TRBV25-1 and TRBJ2-7; TRBD2 matches at 9 bases. V dropped 2 bases and J dropped 0; count of bases not matched to a gene: 11. The CDR3 sequence is 18 residues long. The germline gives CDR1 MGHDK, CDR2 SYGVNS.

The genes are TRBV5-1 and TRBJ1-3, with D uncertain. Between the trimmed V and J ends, which lost 0 bases and 0 bases, there was a span of 10 bases. Germline loops: CDR1 SGHRS, CDR2 YFSETQ. The CDR3 spans 16 residues. DNA for the CDR3: TGCGCCAGCAGCTTGGAAGGTTCAATCTCTGGAAACACCATATATTTT. Encoded protein: CASSLEGSISGNTIYF.

The chain uses TRBV6-5 and TRBJ1-6; the D is unclear. Germline V CDR1 and CDR2: MNHEY, SVGAGI. The CDR3 is 14 residues long. V was cut by 3 bases and J by 6 bases, with 9 bases left in between. This CDR3 is CASSYWQVNSPLHF. In nucleotides, the CDR3 is TGTGCCAGCAGTTATTGGCAGGTTAATTCACCCCTCCACTTT.

This clonotype was found a few times. This chain links TRBV21-1 with TRBJ2-3; the DNA was not used to check the table's D call, TRBD1. TRBV21-1 is a known pseudogene. This CDR3 spans 17 amino acids. The CDR3 coding sequence is TGTGCCAGCAGCAAAACCCACGGACAGACCTGCACAGATACGCAGTATTTT. This sequence encodes CASSKTHGQTCTDTQYF.

This clonotype has just a few counts. The chain employs TRBV4-2 and TRBJ1-2; maybe TRBD1 (6 bases). V was trimmed by 4 bases and J by 0 bases, leaving 15 bases between them. The CDR3 contains 16 residues. Germline V gene data show CDR1 as LGHNA and CDR2 as YNFKEQ. The CDR3 reads CASSPGGGGANYGYTF. The CDR3 bases are TGTGCCAGCAGCCCGGGGGGCGGCGGAGCTAACTATGGCTACACCTTC.

At least ten counts were recorded for this clonotype. The CDR3 coding sequence is TGTGCCATCAGTGCCCTCTCCTACGAGCAGTACTTC. It specifies CAISALSYEQYF. This chain joins TRBV10-3 and TRBJ2-7; no clear D. Germline V gene lookup returns CDR1 ENHRY and CDR2 SYGVKD. Deletions cut 4 bases from V and 0 bases from J, with 4 bases between. The CDR3 runs to 12 residues.